This T cell receptor (beta chain) originates from a study of T cell changes during pregnancy in multiple sclerosis. Clones were read by immunoSEQ multiplex PCR, and TCRdb kept only the in-frame ones, dropping some. This table has 28,000 or so clones, around nine tenths appearing once. The germline gives CDR1 MDHEN, CDR2 SYDVKM. Trimming took off 5 bases at V and 8 bases at J, with 21 bases between the two ends. The CDR3 is 15 amino acids. This sequence joins TRBV28 and TRBJ1-2; a possible D gene is TRBD1 (6 bases). The sequenced sample was CD8+ T cells from peripheral blood mononuclear cells, obtained before pregnancy. The source is a female donor with multiple sclerosis, enrolled in a pregnancy study. DNA for the CDR3: TGTGCCAGCAGTGGGGGGGTCGGGGGCGGATGGGGCTACACCTTC. Translation gives CASSGGVGGGWGYTF.